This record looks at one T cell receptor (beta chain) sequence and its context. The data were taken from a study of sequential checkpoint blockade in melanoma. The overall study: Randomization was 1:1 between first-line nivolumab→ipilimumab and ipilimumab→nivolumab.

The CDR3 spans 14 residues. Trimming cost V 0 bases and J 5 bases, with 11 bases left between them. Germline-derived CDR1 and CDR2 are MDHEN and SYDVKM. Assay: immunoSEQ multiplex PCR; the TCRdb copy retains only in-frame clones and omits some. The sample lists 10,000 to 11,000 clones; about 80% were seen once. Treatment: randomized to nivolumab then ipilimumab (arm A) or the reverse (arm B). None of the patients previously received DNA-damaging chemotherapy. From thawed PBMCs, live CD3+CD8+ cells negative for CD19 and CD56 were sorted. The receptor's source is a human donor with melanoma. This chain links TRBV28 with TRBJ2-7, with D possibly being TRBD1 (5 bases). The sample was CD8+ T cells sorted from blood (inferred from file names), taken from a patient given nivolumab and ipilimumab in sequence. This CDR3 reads CASSLWGQGDEQYF. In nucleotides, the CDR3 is TGTGCCAGCAGTTTATGGGGTCAGGGCGACGAGCAGTACTTC.